This TCR beta chain was documented in a study of cytomegalovirus exposure and HLA in healthy donors. In the study overall: Some 85 million unique TCRs from HLA-typed donors were held in an early data release.

The germline V gene has CDR1 SQVTM and CDR2 ANQGSEA. The V and J ends lost 5 bases and 7 bases respectively, with 15 bases between them. CDR3 length equals 13 residues. Broader study findings: Reportedly, fewer N-insertions than the approximately 700-donor mean appeared in an Asian-associated ancestry cluster in a later analysis. Cytomegalovirus-associated status was assigned to around 160 TCR beta chains.

The PCR was carried out with 60 Vbeta primers and 13 Jbeta primers. The method was immunoSEQ multiplex PCR; TCRdb's version includes in-frame clones alone and lacks a portion of them. The table has 150,000 or so clones, around 73% seen once. A note on this clone: The antigen is unknown.

Although they were nominally healthy when sampled, donors likely had unrecorded immune exposures. The genes are TRBV29-1 and TRBJ2-4; weak D call: TRBD1 (6 bases). Input material: PBMCs. This sequence originates from a woman aged 18-29 years in good health and CMV-seronegative. The CDR3, as DNA: TGCAGCGTTTGGAGAGGGGGACGGAACATTCAGTACTTC. As protein: CSVWRGGRNIQYF.